These 11 T cell receptor beta chains were sequenced from one sample in a study of blood T cell repertoires in COVID-19. The data were produced by immunoSEQ multiplex PCR, yet TCRdb's version contains in-frame clones alone and is incomplete. This sample has under 500,000 clones; 70% to 90% occur once, and the top ten carry roughly 1.9%. The specimen was PBMCs or T cells enriched from blood (not recorded which). These receptors were taken from a woman between 18 and 30 years old with acute COVID-19.

The V call is TRBV4-3, the J call TRBJ1-4; a possible D gene is TRBD1 (6 bases). V shed 8 bases and J shed 7 bases, with 17 bases lying between them. This CDR3 region has 14 residues. Germline V lookup: CDR1 LGHNA, CDR2 YSLEER. The CDR3 DNA is TGCGCCAGCGGGTCAGGGGTGGTCGGTGAAAAACTGTTTTTT. Protein: CASGSGVVGEKLFF.

The rearrangement links TRBV28 to TRBJ2-7; 9 nucleotides match TRBD1. The CDR3 length is 14 residues. Germline trimming cut 5 bases from V and 2 bases from J; bases unmatched to any gene: 4. Germline V lookup: CDR1 MDHEN, CDR2 SYDVKM. CDR3 protein: CASSADRGTYEQYF. Here the CDR3 DNA reads TGTGCCAGCAGTGCGGACAGGGGAACCTACGAGCAGTACTTC.

The gene calls are TRBV3-1 (or the pseudogene TRBV3-2) and TRBJ2-1, with 11 bases identical to TRBD2. CDR1 is LGHDT, CDR2 YNNKEL, per germline (reference sequence). The CDR3 length is 16 residues. Trimming removed 1 base from V and 5 bases from J; junction bases left unmatched: 4. CDR3 in amino acids: CASSQVVLAGDNEQFF. The CDR3 DNA reads as TGTGCCAGCAGCCAAGTTGTACTAGCGGGAGACAATGAGCAGTTCTTC.

Turning to this clone: The junction shows a germline mismatch at one end, possibly a read error. The rearrangement uses TRBV4-1 and TRBJ1-6; D not resolved. Per the germline V gene, CDR1 is MGHRA and CDR2 is YSYEKL. This CDR3 has 12 amino acids. The CDR3 sequence: CASSQDGLFQNF. The CDR3 nucleotides read TGCGCCAGCAGCCAAGACGGACTGTTTCAGAACTTT.

This clone was recorded once. The chain joins TRBV5-6 to TRBJ2-7; D is perhaps TRBD2 (6 bases). Germline CDR1 is SGHDT and CDR2 is YYEEEE. The CDR3 covers 15 residues. V lost 3 bases, J lost 2 bases, and 15 bases lay in between. The DNA for the CDR3 is TGTGCCAGCAGCTGGGGACTCCTTTCAGCCTACGAGCAGTACTTC. Its translation is CASSWGLLSAYEQYF. The complete variable domain, with remaining parts taken from reference TRBV5-6 and TRBJ2-7, reads DAGVTQSPTHLIKTRGQQVTLRCSPKSGHDTVSWYQQALGQGPQFIFQYYEEEERQRGNFPDRFSGHQFPNYSSELNVNALLLGDSALYLCASSWGLLSAYEQYFGPGTRLTVT.

The V gene is TRBV7-9, the J gene TRBJ1-2; 9 nucleotides line up with TRBD1. Trimming cost V 5 bases and J 8 bases; bases outside gene matches: 15. The CDR3 consists of 16 residues. The germline CDR1 and CDR2 sequences are SEHNR and FQNEAQ (reference sequence). The CDR3 loop reads CASSTGTGKSPRGYTF. CDR3 nucleotides: TGTGCCAGCAGCACCGGGACAGGGAAATCTCCTAGAGGCTACACCTTC. Complete variable domain (other parts from reference TRBV7-9 and TRBJ1-2): DTGVSQNPRHKITKRGQNVTFRCDPISEHNRLYWYRQTLGQGPEFLTYFQNEAQLEKSRLLSDRFSAERPKGSFSTLEIQRTEQGDSAMYLCASSTGTGKSPRGYTFGSGTRLTVV.

This clone appeared a single time. This chain links TRBV11-2 with TRBJ2-1; a possible D gene is TRBD2 (6 bases). The CDR3 is made up of 14 amino acids. Germline V CDR1 and CDR2: SGHAT, FQNNGV. Trimming cost V 3 bases and J 9 bases, with 15 bases left between them. CDR3 amino acids: CASSFSVGGSEQFF. CDR3 coding DNA: TGTGCCAGCAGCTTTAGCGTGGGAGGTTCTGAGCAGTTCTTC.

This clone has only one observation. This rearrangement joins TRBV6-5 to TRBJ2-2, with D perhaps matching TRBD1 (7 bases). This CDR3 has 15 residues. The ends were cut back, 5 bases at V and 2 bases at J, with 12 bases in the middle. Germline CDR1 is MNHEY and CDR2 is SVGAGI. Here the CDR3 reads CASSLTGTNTGELFF. CDR3 in DNA: TGTGCCAGCAGTCTGACAGGGACTAACACCGGGGAGCTGTTTTTT.

J is TRBJ1-1 and V is TRBV29-1; D call uncertain. Germline-derived CDR1 and CDR2 are SQVTM and ANQGSEA. The CDR3 sequence is 15 residues long. V was trimmed by 4 bases and J by 1 base, leaving 16 bases between them. DNA for the CDR3: TGCAGCGTTGTTGGCCCGGCAGGTTCGAACACTGAAGCTTTCTTT. It translates to CSVVGPAGSNTEAFF. Full variable domain (missing parts from reference TRBV29-1 and TRBJ1-1): SAVISQKPSRDICQRGTSLTIQCQVDSQVTMMFWYRQQPGQSLTLIATANQGSEATYESGFVIDKFPISRPNLTFSTLTVSNMSPEDSSIYLCSVVGPAGSNTEAFFGQGTRLTVV.

This clone appeared once. This chain links TRBV7-2 with TRBJ2-7, with 8 bases aligning to TRBD2. CDR3 length: 15 amino acids. Per the germline V gene, CDR1 is SGHTA and CDR2 is FQGNSA. Unmatched junction bases numbered 6, after V lost 5 bases and J lost 0 bases. This chain's CDR3 is CASSPGRGASYEQYF. The CDR3 DNA is TGTGCCAGCAGCCCCGGGCGGGGGGCCTCCTACGAGCAGTACTTC. Looking up the rest from reference TRBV7-2 and TRBJ2-7 gives the full variable domain: GAGVSQSPSNKVTEKGKDVELRCDPISGHTALYWYRQSLGQGLEFLIYFQGNSAPDKSGLPSDRFSAERTGGSVSTLTIQRTQQEDSAVYLCASSPGRGASYEQYFGPGTRLTVT.

This chain connects TRBV18 to TRBJ1-1; tentative D call: TRBD1 (5 bases). V was shortened by 1 base and J by 6 bases, with 15 bases between the two germline ends. CDR1 KGHSH and CDR2 LQKENI come from the germline V gene. This CDR3 comprises 15 residues. The CDR3 loop reads CASSPLKGIDAEAFF. DNA for the CDR3: TGTGCCAGCTCACCACTAAAGGGGATCGACGCTGAAGCTTTCTTT.